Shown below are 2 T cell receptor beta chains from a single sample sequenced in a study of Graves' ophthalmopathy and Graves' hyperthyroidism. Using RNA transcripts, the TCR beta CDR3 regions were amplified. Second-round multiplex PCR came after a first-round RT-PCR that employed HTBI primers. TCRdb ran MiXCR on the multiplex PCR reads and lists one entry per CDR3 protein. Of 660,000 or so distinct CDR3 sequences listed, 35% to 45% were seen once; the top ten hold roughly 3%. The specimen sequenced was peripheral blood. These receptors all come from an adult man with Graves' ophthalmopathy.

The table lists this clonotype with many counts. The CDR3 region is CATSVAGDTTGANVLTF. In DNA form, the CDR3 reads TGTGCCACCAGCGTAGCGGGGGATACCACTGGGGCCAACGTCCTGACTTTC. The chain has TRBV15 and TRBJ2-6; 9 nucleotides line up with TRBD2. There are 17 residues in the CDR3. The J segment lost 2 bases and the V segment lost 5 bases, leaving 7 bases of the junction unmatched. The V gene's germline CDR1 is LNHNV and CDR2 YYDKDF (reference sequence).

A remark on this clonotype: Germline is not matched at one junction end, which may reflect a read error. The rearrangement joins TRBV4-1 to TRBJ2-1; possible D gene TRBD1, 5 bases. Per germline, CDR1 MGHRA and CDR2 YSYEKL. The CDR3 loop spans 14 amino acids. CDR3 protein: CASSQEMGRNQQFF. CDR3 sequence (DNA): TGCGCCAGCAGCCAAGAAATGGGGCGCAATCAGCAGTTCTTC.